What follows are 28 T cell receptor beta chains derived from one specimen sequenced in a study of breast tumors, draining lymph nodes, adjacent tissues. Samples came from axillary lymph nodes draining the breast cancer. One entry per CDR3 protein results from TCRdb running MiXCR on the multiplex PCR reads. This repertoire shows about 300,000 distinct CDR3 sequences, over 25% found once; its top ten account for more than 0.95%. The specimen sequenced was axillary lymph node tissue. The source is a female donor with breast cancer. Some clones in this sample may be carry-over from other donors' samples.

This clonotype appeared many times. V gene TRBV9 combines with J gene TRBJ1-5; D gene ambiguous. Germline V gives CDR1 SGDLS, CDR2 YYNGEE. The CDR3 is 15 amino acids. The V end lost 0 bases, the J end lost 5 bases, and 12 bases lay between the germline ends. CDR3 residues: CASSVDPGNDQPQHF. The CDR3 DNA is TGTGCCAGCAGCGTAGATCCGGGGAATGATCAGCCCCAGCATTTT.

This clonotype was detected many times. V is TRBV7-8 and J is TRBJ2-2; D gene unclear. The V gene lost 1 base and the J gene lost 2 bases, with 5 bases spanning the gap. CDR3 size: 14 residues. Looked up from germline, CDR1 is SGHVS and CDR2 is FQNEAQ. CDR3 DNA: TGTGCCAGCAGCTTAGGCAGCAACACCGGGGAGCTGTTTTTT. It codes for CASSLGSNTGELFF.

Regarding this clonotype: A much bigger clone sits one base away, suggesting this may be a read error. The V and J genes are TRBV19 and TRBJ2-2; weak D call: TRBD1 (6 bases). This CDR3 has 15 residues. The germline V gene has CDR1 LNHDA and CDR2 SQIVND (reference sequence). V gave up 5 bases and J gave up 3 bases, with 13 bases separating them. CDR3 sequence (DNA): TGTGCCAGTAGTTTTGGGGGCAGGGACACCGGGGAGCTGTTTTTT. Protein sequence: CASSFGGRDTGELFF.

In regard to this clonotype: A read error is likely, as this CDR3 ends without the conserved phenylalanine or tryptophan. The chain joins TRBV7-6 to TRBJ2-5, with D perhaps TRBD2 (5 bases). The CDR3 covers 14 residues. With 4 bases removed from V and 5 bases from J, the gap between germline ends came to 14 bases. Germline-derived CDR1 and CDR2 are SGHVS and FNYEAQ. The CDR3 here is CASSWERAVETQYL. CDR3 DNA: TGTGCCAGCAGCTGGGAGAGGGCGGTGGAGACCCAGTACCTC.

V is TRBV15 and J is TRBJ1-1; unclear D gene. The germline CDR1 and CDR2 sequences are LNHNV and YYDKDF (reference sequence). V lost 0 bases and J lost 10, with 21 bases in between. The CDR3 runs to 16 residues. CDR3 sequence reads: CATSRDNGILPPGAFF. CDR3 DNA: TGTGCCACCAGCAGAGATAACGGGATCCTCCCACCGGGAGCTTTCTTT.

Ten or more counts support this clonotype. The chain combines TRBV11-2 with TRBJ1-2; 8 bases fit TRBD1. This CDR3 has 16 residues. CDR1 and CDR2 (germline): SGHAT, FQNNGV. V trimming: 1 base; J trimming: 7 bases; junction bases outside the gene matches: 11. For the CDR3, the DNA is TGTGCCAGCAGCTTAGGGCAGGGCAGGGGGCTCTCTGGCTACACCTTC. Encoded protein: CASSLGQGRGLSGYTF.

In regard to this clonotype: A read error may be the cause here, since a much bigger clone is one base away. The V and J genes are TRBV4-3 and TRBJ1-5; tentative D call: TRBD1 (5 bases). This CDR3 is 16 amino acids long. Germline V gives CDR1 LGHNA, CDR2 YSLEER. CDR3 region: CASSQDQGSGNQPQRF. CDR3 nucleotide sequence: TGCGCCAGCAGCCAAGATCAGGGCTCGGGCAATCAGCCCCAGCGTTTT.

This clonotype was counted once. This rearrangement joins TRBV10-3 to TRBJ2-2, with TRBD2 identical over 8 bases. V gave up 4 bases and J gave up 0 bases; unmatched junction bases: 4. Germline lookup yields CDR1 ENHRY and CDR2 SYGVKD. The CDR3 consists of 16 residues. CDR3 protein: CAISGTSRTNTGELFF. DNA of the CDR3: TGTGCCATCAGTGGGACTAGCAGGACGAACACCGGGGAGCTGTTTTTT.

This clonotype has a single count. V gene TRBV20-1 combines with J gene TRBJ1-3; 7 bases agree with TRBD1. The germline V gene has CDR1 DFQATT and CDR2 SNEGSKA (reference sequence). J gave up 16 bases and V 5 bases, and 23 bases lay outside the gene matches. This CDR3 contains 15 residues. CDR3 coding DNA: TGCAGTGCTCAGAGGGACAGCACCTACGAGCAGGAGGGGTATTTT. Its protein product is CSAQRDSTYEQEGYF.

V is TRBV7-2 and J is TRBJ1-1; no clear D. The CDR3 consists of 13 residues. With 2 bases removed from V and 4 bases from J, the gap between germline ends came to 8 bases. CDR1 SGHTA and CDR2 FQGNSA come from the germline V gene. The CDR3 DNA follows: TGTGCCAGCAGCTTAAGATACGGCACTGAAGCTTTCTTT. Amino acids: CASSLRYGTEAFF.

This clonotype was picked up a small number of times. The chain employs TRBV28 and TRBJ1-2; 11 nucleotides agree with TRBD1. This CDR3 has 17 amino acids. The V gene's germline CDR1 is MDHEN and CDR2 SYDVKM. V trimming: 5 bases; J trimming: 3 bases; junction bases outside the gene matches: 11. This chain's CDR3 is CASSPLGQGAWYYGYTF. In DNA form, the CDR3 reads TGTGCCAGCAGTCCCCTAGGACAGGGGGCATGGTACTATGGCTACACCTTC.

This clonotype was counted ten times or more. The J gene is TRBJ1-2, the V gene TRBV19; D unresolved. This CDR3 region has 11 residues. Per germline, CDR1 LNHDA and CDR2 SQIVND (reference sequence). Trimming removed 2 bases at V and 4 bases at J, with 2 bases between. CDR3 sequence (DNA): TGTGCCAGTAGTATATTCTATGGCTACACCTTC. Its translation is CASSIFYGYTF.

This clonotype turned up a few times. Because the CDR3 is missing its conserved closing phenylalanine or tryptophan, this is likely a read error. The rearrangement links TRBV5-4 to TRBJ2-1, with D maybe TRBD2 (6 bases). From germline, CDR1 is SGHNT and CDR2 YYREEE (reference sequence). Trimming took off 6 bases at V and 1 base at J, with 17 bases between the two ends. The CDR3 spans 16 residues. CDR3 loop: CASMNGGTGSYNEQFL. In DNA form, the CDR3 reads TGTGCCAGCATGAACGGCGGGACGGGGTCCTACAATGAGCAGTTCCTC.

This clonotype was detected ten times or more. The chain links TRBV15 to TRBJ1-4, with 10 bases that match TRBD1. This CDR3 has 15 amino acids. Germline V lookup: CDR1 LNHNV, CDR2 YYDKDF (reference sequence). J was trimmed by 5 bases and V by 5 bases; bases with no gene match: 5. For the CDR3, the DNA is TGTGCCACCAGCGCGGACAGGGGGTTGAATGAAAAACTGTTTTTT. It translates to CATSADRGLNEKLFF. Full variable domain (rest looked up from reference TRBV15 and TRBJ1-4): DAMVIQNPRYQVTQFGKPVTLSCSQTLNHNVMYWYQQKSSQAPKLLFHYYDKDFNNEADTPDNFQSRRPNTSFCFLDIRSPGLGDTAMYLCATSADRGLNEKLFFGSGTQLSVL.

Comments on this clonotype: Germline is not matched at one junction end, which may reflect a read error. The CDR3 bases are TGTGCCACCAGTGACCGGCGGGGGGCTAGTAGTCCGAGCCCCTACAATGAGCGGTTCTTC. This gives the protein CATSDRRGASSPSPYNERFF. The chain uses TRBV24-1 and TRBJ2-1; the match to TRBD2 covers 8 bases. The CDR3 is 20 residues long. The germline V gene encodes CDR1 KGHDR and CDR2 SFDVKD.

This clonotype occurred a few times. The chain employs TRBV20-1 and TRBJ2-7, with 8 positions matching TRBD2. CDR1 DFQATT and CDR2 SNEGSKA come from the germline V gene (reference sequence). The CDR3 extends over 15 amino acids. V shed 0 bases and J 0 bases; nucleotides not matched to a gene: 4. In DNA form, the CDR3 reads TGCAGTGCTAGAGATCCTAGCGGGTCCTCCTACGAGCAGTACTTC. Protein product: CSARDPSGSSYEQYF.

This clonotype was counted at least ten times. This chain joins TRBV7-2 and TRBJ1-2; D gene ambiguous. Trimming stripped 0 bases from V and 4 bases from J, with 9 bases between. Germline V gene data show CDR1 as SGHTA and CDR2 as FQGNSA. The CDR3 loop spans 14 amino acids. The CDR3: CASSLATTVYGYTF. As DNA, the CDR3 is TGTGCCAGCAGCTTAGCCACAACTGTCTATGGCTACACCTTC.

For this clonotype: This may be a read error, as it is one base from a much larger clone. The chain couples TRBV20-1 to TRBJ2-7; maybe TRBD1 (5 bases). The CDR3 totals 14 residues. CDR1 is DFQATT and CDR2 is SNEGSKA in the germline V gene (reference sequence). CDR3 region: CSARTAQKSSEQYF. The CDR3 bases are TGCAGTGCTAGGACAGCTCAGAAGTCCTCCGAGCAGTACTTC.

Ten or more counts support this clonotype. The chain links TRBV20-1 to TRBJ1-2; TRBD1 matches 10 bases. The V and J ends lost 5 bases and 2 bases, in that order; junction bases with no gene match: 8. The germline gives CDR1 DFQATT, CDR2 SNEGSKA (reference sequence). The CDR3 extends over 15 amino acids. CDR3 coding DNA: TGCAGTGCTTCCCGGGGACAGGGGATCAACTATGGCTACACCTTC. Translated, it gives CSASRGQGINYGYTF.

This clonotype was counted at least ten times. This chain links TRBV5-1 with TRBJ2-5, with TRBD2 identical over 9 bases. This CDR3 spans 18 amino acids. J lost 1 base, V lost 1 base, and 11 bases had no gene match. Germline V gives CDR1 SGHRS, CDR2 YFSETQ. For the CDR3, the DNA is TGCGCCAGCAGCTTGAGGCCCTCTAGCGGGATGAGCCAAGAGACCCAGTACTTC. Its translation is CASSLRPSSGMSQETQYF.

CDR3 DNA sequence: TGTGCCAGCAGCGGCCACAGGGATCAGAGGACCCAGCATTTT. It encodes CASSGHRDQRTQHF. The chain has TRBV11-2 and TRBJ1-5; weak D call: TRBD1 (6 bases). V was cut by 5 bases and J by 11 bases, with 19 bases left in between. The CDR3 totals 14 residues. Per germline, CDR1 SGHAT and CDR2 FQNNGV.

Details on this clonotype: A read error is possible here, since a much larger clone lies one base away. V and J are TRBV11-1 and TRBJ2-7; no firm D call. V lost 3 bases, J lost 0 bases, and 12 bases lay in between. The CDR3 is made up of 15 amino acids. CDR1 and CDR2 (germline): SGHAT, FQDESV (reference sequence). CDR3: CASSFAGRTSYEQYF. The CDR3 DNA sequence: TGTGCCAGCAGCTTCGCCGGACGCACCTCCTACGAGCAGTACTTC. Complete variable domain (other parts from reference TRBV11-1 and TRBJ2-7): EAEVAQSPRYKITEKSQAVAFWCDPISGHATLYWYRQILGQGPELLVQFQDESVVDDSQLPKDRFSAERLKGVDSTLKIQPAELGDSAMYLCASSFAGRTSYEQYFGPGTRLTVT.

This clonotype was seen repeatedly, ten times or more. The V call is TRBV10-3, the J call TRBJ2-3; D is uncertain. Germline loops: CDR1 ENHRY, CDR2 SYGVKD. This CDR3 is built from 18 residues. With 6 bases removed from V and 2 bases from J, the gap between germline ends came to 24 bases. CDR3 loop: CAISSSMGSLVNTDTQYF. The DNA for the CDR3 is TGTGCCATCAGCAGCTCTATGGGTTCTCTGGTTAACACAGATACGCAGTATTTT.

This clonotype was counted ten times or more. The rearrangement links TRBV12-3 or TRBV12-4 to TRBJ2-7, with 8 bases that match TRBD2. The CDR3 runs to 15 residues. V shed 2 bases, J shed 3 bases, and the junction held 6 bases outside the gene matches. CDR3 residues: CASSLTSGTSYEQYF. Here the CDR3 DNA reads TGTGCCAGCAGTTTAACCTCCGGGACTAGCTACGAGCAGTACTTC.

This clonotype occurred many times. This chain uses TRBV7-3 with TRBJ2-1; D gene ambiguous. This CDR3 spans 15 amino acids. V shed 1 base and J shed 6 bases, with 13 bases lying between them. The V gene's germline CDR1 is SGHTA and CDR2 FQGTGA. The CDR3 sequence is CASSLNPYPSNEQFF. CDR3 bases: TGTGCCAGCAGCTTAAACCCCTACCCAAGCAATGAGCAGTTCTTC.

Of note for this clonotype: This may arise from a read error, as a much more abundant clone is one base away. Because the CDR3's place on the DNA is in doubt, the DNA is left out and the CDR3 is given as listed by TCRdb. CDR3 in amino acids: CASSFFGQGIGEQLF. The chain carries TRBV7-8 and TRBJ2-1; TRBD1, as called in the table, went unchecked against the DNA. Germline assignment: CDR1 SGHVS and CDR2 FQNEAQ. The CDR3 has 15 residues if both end residues are counted.

This clonotype was counted ten times or more. The DNA of the CDR3 is TGTGCCTGGAGTGTACGGTCTTCTGGGGCCAACGTCCTGACTTTC. Translation gives CAWSVRSSGANVLTF. The chain recombines TRBV30 with TRBJ2-6, with D unclear. V was trimmed by 0 bases and J by 1 base, leaving 7 bases between them. Germline assignment: CDR1 GTSNPN and CDR2 SVGIG (reference sequence). There are 15 residues in the CDR3.

This clonotype appeared a few times. The V and J genes are TRBV4-1 and TRBJ2-4, with TRBD1 as a possible D gene (6 bases). V was pared by 5 bases and J by 4 bases, with 15 bases between. This CDR3 is 15 amino acids long. CDR1 is MGHRA and CDR2 is YSYEKL in the germline V gene. The CDR3 DNA sequence: TGCGCCAGCAGCTTGGGAACAGGGCGGAAAAACATTCAGTACTTC. This codes for CASSLGTGRKNIQYF.